Sequencing of this T cell receptor beta chain was carried out in a study of blood T cell repertoires in COVID-19. CDR1 is LGHDT and CDR2 is YNNKEL in the germline V gene (reference sequence). The CDR3 length is 13 residues. The ends lost 5 bases at V and 5 bases at J; junction bases unmatched: 4. Sequencing used immunoSEQ multiplex PCR; TCRdb keeps in-frame clones, though not all of them. The table records roughly 240,000 clones, roughly 85% of them present only once. The V gene is TRBV3-1 (or the pseudogene TRBV3-2), the J gene TRBJ2-7; TRBD2 agrees at 9 bases. Material: peripheral blood. The clonotype comes from a man in his sixties who had recovered from COVID-19. The CDR3 region has the DNA TGTGCCAGCAGCGCCGGGACTAGCAACGAGCAGTACTTC. Its protein product is CASSAGTSNEQYF.